This paragraph covers one T cell receptor (beta chain) sequence. Which antigen it targets is not known. The sample holds no much larger clone one base away, and base qualities are not on file. CDR1 and CDR2 are read off the germline V gene (reference sequence) as LNHDA and SQIVND. Between the V and J ends, shortened by 9 bases and 5 bases respectively, the junction contains 19 bases. From the cysteine through the phenylalanine, the CDR3 covers 15 amino acids. CDR3 DNA is the only sequence kept; it has 45 bases, read in frame from the first base. These data are taken from a study of blood T cell repertoires in COVID-19 (TCRdb year 2020). Background for the entire study: Samples covering the acute and convalescent phases of COVID-19 were provided by collaborators in the United States, Italy and Spain. The prospective study material was composed of cDNA or gDNA derived from T cells, B-cell-depleted T cells, or PBMCs. Deeply sampled blood TCRbeta repertoires from subjects exposed to, actively infected with, or recovered from COVID-19 were included in the dataset. A freely available public database, intended as a resource for researchers studying the immune response to SARS-CoV-2, is where the repertoires were released. The samples were drawn from the first 160 participants of the ongoing ImmuneRACE study and from 1,200 or so subjects provided by 6 global collaborators. A de-identified subject ID, COVID-19 status, age in years and sex were almost always included in the sample metadata. HLA class I and class II types, where available, came from metadata supplied by the sample provider rather than from assay-based typing.

At one collaborating source in Seattle, patients were enrolled during active infection and were followed longitudinally through the course of disease. The collaborating institutions used their own protocols to collect whole blood in K2EDTA tubes. For TCRbeta analysis, collaborators shipped samples in one of three forms: frozen whole blood, isolated PBMCs, or DNA extracted from either of those sample types. Overall study results and their limits: How much clinical and demographic metadata was included differed by source and by participant, and the metadata was provided uncurated.

TCRbeta CDR3 regions were amplified from genomic DNA using the immunoSEQ Assay, a bias-controlled multiplex PCR. As for the authors' bioinformatics: The number of nucleated cells in each sample was estimated from the amplification of reference gene primers within the assay. To quantify the absolute abundance of each unique TCRbeta CDR3 rearrangement, sequence reads were collapsed and filtered. Productive Simpson clonality was computed per sample as the square root of Simpson's diversity index over productive rearrangements. TCRdb limited this immuneACCESS table to in-frame rearrangements with V and J called. A share of clones is missing; checked studies link under half to unresolved V genes, and the rest is unexplained. The DNA gave D and trimming, while V, J and clone size come from that table. Across this sample there are some 450,000 clones, with 88% seen only once. Over 10% of the sample lies in the top ten.

This TCR was recovered from a woman between 50 and 59 years old with COVID-19, enrolled during active disease. The chain links TRBV19 with TRBJ1-4; the D region possibly corresponds to TRBD1 (5 bases align). The sequencing input was peripheral blood. The DNA reads as follows: TGTGCCAGCAGAGACGGAGGGACTGGGAATGAAAAACTGTTTTTT. Its amino acids are CASRDGGTGNEKLFF.